This T cell receptor (beta chain) appears in the sequencing data of a study of T-cell memory formation after mild COVID-19. Each CDR3 protein is one row after TCRdb ran MiXCR on the 5' RACE reads. The table shows about 400,000 distinct CDR3 sequences, with approximately 24% occurring only once. This sequence was found in an adult woman who had mild COVID-19 (a few samples of this study predate the infection). Cell type and time point are not known. The specimen sequenced was PBMCs or a T cell subset sorted from them (not recorded which).

CDR3 DNA sequence: TGTGCCAGCAGCCAAGATTGGGGGGGATCGAATGAAAAACTGTTTTTT. It yields the protein CASSQDWGGSNEKLFF. The chain employs TRBV4-2 and TRBJ1-4; D may be TRBD1 (5 bases). In germline, CDR1 is LGHNA, CDR2 YNFKEQ. The V end lost 0 bases, the J end lost 5 bases, and 13 bases lay between the germline ends. This CDR3 region has 16 residues.